The source of this T cell receptor beta chain is a study of blood T cell repertoires in COVID-19. Study details: The origin of the acute and convalescent COVID-19 samples was the United States, Italy and Spain. The cDNA or gDNA used as material had been derived from T cells, B-cell-depleted T cells, or PBMCs.

V lost 1 base and J lost 4; bases outside the gene matches: 4. This CDR3 region has 16 residues. Germline V gene lookup returns CDR1 MGHRA and CDR2 YSYEKL. Per the authors' pipeline: Nucleated cell number was recorded as an estimate derived from reference gene primer amplification. Repertoires were generated with immunoSEQ multiplex PCR, while TCRdb's copy carries only in-frame clones and drops some. Clonal size and the V and J genes are those of that table, whereas D and trimming came from the DNA. The sample records about 180,000 clones, about 83% being singletons. V usage is TRBV4-1 and J usage is TRBJ2-5; TRBD2 aligns across 12 bases. The receptor comes from a woman in her 70s with COVID-19, enrolled during active disease. Sequenced material: peripheral blood. CDR3 bases: TGCGCCAGCAGCCAAGGACTAGCGGGGGATGGAGAGACCCAGTACTTC. This translates into CASSQGLAGDGETQYF.